Detailed here is one TCR beta chain. This specimen belongs to a study of cytomegalovirus exposure and HLA in healthy donors. Germline V gene lookup returns CDR1 SGHTA and CDR2 FQGNSA. V lost 5 bases and J lost 4; bases outside the gene matches: 9. This CDR3 has 15 residues. 13 Jbeta primers and 60 Vbeta primers were used for the PCR. Sequencing used immunoSEQ multiplex PCR; TCRdb keeps in-frame clones, though not all of them. The sample table includes some 130,000 clones. The chain joins TRBV7-2 to TRBJ1-2; 8 bases are shared with TRBD1. This receptor was taken from a woman aged 40 to 55 in good health and CMV-seropositive. The sample taken for sequencing was PBMCs. This chain's CDR3 is CASSHGQGGSYGYTF. In DNA, the CDR3 is TGTGCCAGCAGCCATGGACAGGGTGGGTCCTATGGCTACACCTTC.